A single sample gave rise to the 23 T cell receptor beta chains below, sequenced in a study of T cell responses to AZD1222 COVID-19 vaccine. Profiling relied on immunoSEQ multiplex PCR, and the TCRdb table lists in-frame clones only, not all of them. The sample shows over 55,000 clones, about 83% of them seen only once. Sequencing used peripheral blood, obtained on day 0 of AZD1222 vaccination. The receptors derive from an adult in good health.

V is TRBV4-3 and J is TRBJ1-1; D remains ambiguous. Trimming stripped 3 bases from V and 0 bases from J, with 11 bases between. Germline assignment: CDR1 LGHNA and CDR2 YSLEER. CDR3 length: 15 amino acids. The CDR3: CASSHAGFMNTEAFF. The CDR3 region has the DNA TGCGCCAGCAGCCACGCGGGATTCATGAACACTGAAGCTTTCTTT.

In its sample, this clone was seen a few times. The chain links TRBV2 to TRBJ2-3, with 7 bases that match TRBD1. This CDR3 has 12 amino acids. With V trimmed by 7 bases and J by 6 bases, 4 bases remained unmatched. From germline, CDR1 is SNHLY and CDR2 FYNNEI. Here the CDR3 reads CASKGAADTQYF. The CDR3 bases are TGTGCCAGCAAGGGGGCAGCGGATACGCAGTATTTT.

This chain links TRBV4-1 with TRBJ1-1, with D hard to call. Germline-derived CDR1 and CDR2 are MGHRA and YSYEKL. The length of the CDR3 is 15 residues. Deletions cut 1 base from V and 4 bases from J, with 13 bases between. The CDR3 DNA reads TGCGCCAGCAGCCAAGTTCCCGGTCGTTCCACTGAAGCTTTCTTT. Amino acids: CASSQVPGRSTEAFF.

The chain employs TRBV27 and TRBJ2-1, with a weak D call TRBD2 (6 bases). The V end lost 2 bases, the J end lost 2 bases, and 13 bases lay between the germline ends. The germline CDR1 and CDR2 sequences are MNHEY and SMNVEV (reference sequence). The CDR3 runs 16 residues. The CDR3 here is CASSLKRGEPYNEQFF. CDR3 DNA: TGTGCCAGCAGTTTAAAGCGCGGGGAGCCCTACAATGAGCAGTTCTTC.

The chain couples TRBV7-6 to TRBJ2-7, with D possibly TRBD2 on 6 matching bases. CDR1 is SGHVS and CDR2 is FNYEAQ in the germline V gene. V was trimmed by 6 bases and J by 2 bases, leaving 17 bases between them. CDR3 size: 15 residues. Here the CDR3 reads CASSSGRGYTYEQYF. CDR3 sequence (DNA): TGTGCCAGCAGTTCAGGACGGGGGTATACCTACGAGCAGTACTTC.

CDR3 amino acids: CASSPQGAHGEQYF. CDR3 nucleotides: TGTGCCAGCAGCCCCCAGGGGGCGCATGGCGAGCAGTACTTC. V usage is TRBV7-2 and J usage is TRBJ2-7; 8 nucleotides match TRBD1. The CDR3 length is 14 residues. Germline CDR1 and CDR2: SGHTA and FQGNSA. Trimming at V came to 5 bases and at J to 6 bases, leaving 9 bases not matched to a gene. Together with reference TRBV7-2 and TRBJ2-7, the CDR3 gives the full variable domain: GAGVSQSPSNKVTEKGKDVELRCDPISGHTALYWYRQSLGQGLEFLIYFQGNSAPDKSGLPSDRFSAERTGGSVSTLTIQRTQQEDSAVYLCASSPQGAHGEQYFGPGTRLTVT.

This clone was counted once. This chain links TRBV10-3 with TRBJ2-3, with 7 bases lining up with TRBD2. The V gene end was trimmed by 11 bases and the J gene end by 1 base; junction bases not matched to a gene: 3. Germline CDR1 is ENHRY and CDR2 is SYGVKD. The CDR3 covers 12 residues. CDR3 loop: CAGGGRTDTQYF. CDR3 nucleotide sequence: TGTGCCGGCGGGGGTCGCACAGATACGCAGTATTTT.

The chain uses TRBV19 and TRBJ1-5; 7 bases match TRBD1. The CDR3 is 14 amino acids. J lost 8 bases, V lost 4 bases, and 8 bases had no gene match. Germline-derived CDR1 and CDR2 are LNHDA and SQIVND (reference sequence). CDR3 bases: TGTGCCAGTAGTAGGGCAGGGGGAGGGAAGCCCCAGCATTTT. It specifies CASSRAGGGKPQHF.

The chain carries TRBV19 and TRBJ2-5; 12 bases are shared with TRBD2. The V gene end was trimmed by 3 bases and the J gene end by 0 bases; junction bases not matched to a gene: 8. The CDR3 sequence is 18 residues long. Germline lookup yields CDR1 LNHDA and CDR2 SQIVND (reference sequence). As DNA, the CDR3 is TGTGCCAGTAGTATGACTAGCGGGGGAGCTCTGTACCAAGAGACCCAGTACTTC. Its translation: CASSMTSGGALYQETQYF.

The chain has TRBV7-9 and TRBJ2-1, with D tentatively TRBD2 (6 bases). Germline assignment: CDR1 SEHNR and CDR2 FQNEAQ (reference sequence). CDR3 size: 16 residues. V dropped 5 bases and J dropped 3 bases, with 17 bases sitting between them. In nucleotides, the CDR3 is TGTGCCAGCAGCCCTCGGCTGGGGCGGGGCTACAATGAGCAGTTCTTC. This encodes CASSPRLGRGYNEQFF. The complete variable domain, with remaining parts taken from reference TRBV7-9 and TRBJ2-1, reads DTGVSQNPRHKITKRGQNVTFRCDPISEHNRLYWYRQTLGQGPEFLTYFQNEAQLEKSRLLSDRFSAERPKGSFSTLEIQRTEQGDSAMYLCASSPRLGRGYNEQFFGPGTRLTVL.

This clone was picked up one time. The chain employs TRBV18 and TRBJ1-2, with 9 bases matching TRBD1. The germline V gene has CDR1 KGHSH and CDR2 LQKENI. The J segment lost 0 bases and the V segment lost 3 bases, leaving 17 bases of the junction unmatched. This CDR3 region has 20 residues. CDR3 protein: CASSPRGGQGSLGANYGYTF. CDR3 sequence (DNA): TGTGCCAGCTCACCCCGAGGGGGACAGGGATCCTTAGGGGCTAACTATGGCTACACCTTC.

The chain is built from TRBV27 and TRBJ1-2; D is undetermined. Germline V gene sequence: CDR1 MNHEY, CDR2 SMNVEV (reference sequence). CDR3 length equals 12 residues. V gave up 4 bases and J gave up 8 bases, with 11 bases separating them. The CDR3 DNA reads as TGTGCCAGCAGTTCTCCCAGTGGAGGCTACACCTTC. Translated, it gives CASSSPSGGYTF.

The rearrangement links TRBV3-1 (or the pseudogene TRBV3-2) to TRBJ1-1, with D maybe TRBD1 (5 bases). The CDR3 is made up of 14 amino acids. V lost 8 bases and J 4 bases, leaving 17 bases between the germline ends. In germline, CDR1 is LGHDT, CDR2 YNNKEL (reference sequence). This chain's CDR3 is CASQNRQGGTEAFF. CDR3 DNA sequence: TGTGCCAGCCAGAATCGGCAGGGCGGCACTGAAGCTTTCTTT.

This rearrangement joins TRBV29-1 to TRBJ1-6; D may be TRBD1 (6 bases). Deletions cut 5 bases from V and 9 bases from J, with 14 bases between. CDR1 and CDR2 from the germline V gene are SQVTM and ANQGSEA. This CDR3 is 13 amino acids long. This chain's CDR3 is CSVSSGALSPLHF. Written as DNA, the CDR3 is TGCAGCGTTTCGTCAGGGGCCCTTTCACCCCTCCACTTT.

The V and J genes are TRBV7-9 and TRBJ2-7, with D maybe TRBD2 (5 bases). In germline, CDR1 is SEHNR, CDR2 FQNEAQ (reference sequence). The CDR3 consists of 13 residues. The V gene lost 6 bases and the J gene lost 2 bases, with 11 bases spanning the gap. Written as DNA, the CDR3 is TGTGCCAGCAGGGAAGCGGCAACCTACGAGCAGTACTTC. Translating gives CASREAATYEQYF.

This clone was detected only once. Given the absence of the conserved phenylalanine or tryptophan at the CDR3 end, a read error is likely. The limits of the CDR3 on the DNA are not certain, so only TCRdb's listed CDR3 is given. This sequence joins TRBV3-1 (or the pseudogene TRBV3-2) and TRBJ1-2; TRBD1, the table's D call, was not compared with the DNA. Germline loops: CDR1 LGHDT, CDR2 YNNKEL (reference sequence). The CDR3 extends over 8 residues, inclusive of both ends. CDR3 sequence: CASSRDNG.

This clone was seen only a few times. The chain recombines TRBV7-9 with TRBJ2-1, with TRBD1 as a possible D gene (6 bases). V was clipped by 3 bases and J by 4 bases, with 16 bases between them. The CDR3 totals 16 residues. Germline lookup yields CDR1 SEHNR and CDR2 FQNEAQ (reference sequence). CDR3 residues: CASSLVTGTIYNEQFF. In nucleotides, the CDR3 is TGTGCCAGCAGCTTGGTCACGGGGACAATATACAATGAGCAGTTCTTC.

The rearrangement links TRBV7-2 to TRBJ1-2, with D possibly matching TRBD1 (5 bases). Germline V gene data show CDR1 as SGHTA and CDR2 as FQGNSA. This CDR3 has 13 residues. Trimming stripped 5 bases from V and 7 bases from J, with 14 bases between. As DNA, the CDR3 is TGTGCCAGCAGCCCGGACGGGGCGGGTGGCTACACCTTC. Protein: CASSPDGAGGYTF.

The chain couples TRBV5-1 to TRBJ2-2; D assignment may be TRBD1 or TRBD2 (7 bases each). The CDR3 loop spans 15 amino acids. V gave up 4 bases and J gave up 6 bases, with 16 bases separating them. From germline, CDR1 is SGHRS and CDR2 YFSETQ. Written as DNA, the CDR3 is TGCGCCAGCAGCCTCCGGGGAGGGGGCGCCGGGGAGCTGTTTTTT. This codes for CASSLRGGGAGELFF.

This chain connects TRBV7-6 to TRBJ2-5, with 10 nucleotides matching TRBD1. V shed 0 bases, J shed 4 bases, and the junction held 5 bases outside the gene matches. Germline assignment: CDR1 SGHVS and CDR2 FNYEAQ. This CDR3 is built from 16 residues. CDR3 residues: CASSLAGTGAGETQYF. The CDR3 DNA follows: TGTGCCAGCAGCTTAGCCGGGACAGGGGCAGGAGAGACCCAGTACTTC.

The chain uses TRBV2 and TRBJ1-3, with D maybe TRBD1 (5 bases). This CDR3 region has 14 residues. The V gene lost 8 bases and the J gene lost 3 bases, with 14 bases spanning the gap. Looked up from germline, CDR1 is SNHLY and CDR2 is FYNNEI. As DNA, the CDR3 is TGTGCCAGCTCCCAGGGAGAGAATGGAAACACCATATATTTT. This gives the protein CASSQGENGNTIYF.

This clone appeared once. DNA for the CDR3: TGTGCCAGCAGCATGCGACAGGGGAGTGGAAAGACCCAGTACTTC. This translates into CASSMRQGSGKTQYF. The rearrangement joins TRBV11-2 to TRBJ2-5; 8 bases line up with TRBD1. After removal of 5 bases from V and 6 bases from J, the junction contained 11 bases not matched to a gene. The CDR3 extends over 15 amino acids. Per germline, CDR1 SGHAT and CDR2 FQNNGV.

J is TRBJ1-2 and V is TRBV29-1; TRBD1 agrees at 7 bases. Germline lookup yields CDR1 SQVTM and CDR2 ANQGSEA. V was clipped by 7 bases and J by 2 bases; unmatched bases: 16. The CDR3 sequence is 16 residues long. As DNA, the CDR3 is TGCAGCGCCATGGAGGAGGGGGCGCAGATCAACTATGGCTACACCTTC. Amino acid sequence: CSAMEEGAQINYGYTF.